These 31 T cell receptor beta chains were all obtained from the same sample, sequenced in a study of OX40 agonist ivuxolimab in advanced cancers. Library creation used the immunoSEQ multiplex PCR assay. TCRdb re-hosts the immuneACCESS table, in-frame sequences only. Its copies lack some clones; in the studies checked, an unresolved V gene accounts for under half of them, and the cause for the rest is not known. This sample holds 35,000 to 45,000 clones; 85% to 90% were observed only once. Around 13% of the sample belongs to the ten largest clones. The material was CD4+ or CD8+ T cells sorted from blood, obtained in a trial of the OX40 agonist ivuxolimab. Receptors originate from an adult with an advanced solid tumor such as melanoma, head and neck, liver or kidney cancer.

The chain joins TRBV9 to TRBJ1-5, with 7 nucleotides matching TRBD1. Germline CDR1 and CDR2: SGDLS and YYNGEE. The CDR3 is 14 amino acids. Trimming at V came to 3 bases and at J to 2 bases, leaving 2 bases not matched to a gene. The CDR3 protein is CASSGGTGNQPQHF. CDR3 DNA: TGTGCCAGCAGCGGAGGGACAGGCAATCAGCCCCAGCATTTT.

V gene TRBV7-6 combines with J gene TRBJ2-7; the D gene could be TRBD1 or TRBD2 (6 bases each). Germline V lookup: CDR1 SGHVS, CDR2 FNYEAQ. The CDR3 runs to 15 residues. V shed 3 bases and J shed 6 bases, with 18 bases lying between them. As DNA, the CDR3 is TGTGCCAGCAGCTTGGAGTGGGGGGCGCTGGGCGAGCAGTACTTC. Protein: CASSLEWGALGEQYF.

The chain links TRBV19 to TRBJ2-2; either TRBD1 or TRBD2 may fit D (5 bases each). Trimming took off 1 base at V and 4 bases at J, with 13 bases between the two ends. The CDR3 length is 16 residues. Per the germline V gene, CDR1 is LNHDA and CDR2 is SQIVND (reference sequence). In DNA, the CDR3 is TGTGCCAGTAGTATAGCGTGGGGGTCACTCACCGGGGAGCTGTTTTTT. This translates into CASSIAWGSLTGELFF.

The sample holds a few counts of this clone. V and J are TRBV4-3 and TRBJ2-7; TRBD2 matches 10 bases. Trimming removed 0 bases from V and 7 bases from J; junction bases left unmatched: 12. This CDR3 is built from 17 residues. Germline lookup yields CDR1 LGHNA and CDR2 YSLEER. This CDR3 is CASSQDRFLAGVGEQYF. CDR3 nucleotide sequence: TGCGCCAGCAGCCAAGATCGGTTCCTAGCGGGAGTGGGGGAGCAGTACTTC.

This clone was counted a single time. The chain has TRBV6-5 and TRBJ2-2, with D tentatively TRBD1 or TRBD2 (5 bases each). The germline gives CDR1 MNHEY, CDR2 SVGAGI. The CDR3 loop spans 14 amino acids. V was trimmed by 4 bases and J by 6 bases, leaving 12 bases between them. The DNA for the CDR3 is TGTGCCAGCAGTTTCTTCATGGGGGCCGGGGAGCTGTTTTTT. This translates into CASSFFMGAGELFF.

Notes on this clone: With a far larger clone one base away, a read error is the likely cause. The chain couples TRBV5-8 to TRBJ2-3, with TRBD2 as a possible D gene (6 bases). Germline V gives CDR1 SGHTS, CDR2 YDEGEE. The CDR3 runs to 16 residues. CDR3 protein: CAGSFDPGRMSDTQYF. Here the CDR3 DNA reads TGTGCCGGCAGCTTCGACCCAGGGAGGATGTCAGATACGCAGTATTTT.

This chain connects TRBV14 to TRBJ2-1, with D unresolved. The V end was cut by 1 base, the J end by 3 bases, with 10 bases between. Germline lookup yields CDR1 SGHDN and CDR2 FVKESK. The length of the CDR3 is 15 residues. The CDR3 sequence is CASSQAVPYYNEQFF. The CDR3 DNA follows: TGTGCCAGCAGCCAAGCAGTGCCTTACTACAATGAGCAGTTCTTC.

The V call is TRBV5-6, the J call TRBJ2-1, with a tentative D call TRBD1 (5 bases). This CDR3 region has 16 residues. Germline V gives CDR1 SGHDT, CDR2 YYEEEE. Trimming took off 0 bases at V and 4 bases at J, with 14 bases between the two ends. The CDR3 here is CASSLVPGQGYNEQFF. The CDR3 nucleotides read TGTGCCAGCAGCTTGGTTCCAGGGCAGGGATACAATGAGCAGTTCTTC.

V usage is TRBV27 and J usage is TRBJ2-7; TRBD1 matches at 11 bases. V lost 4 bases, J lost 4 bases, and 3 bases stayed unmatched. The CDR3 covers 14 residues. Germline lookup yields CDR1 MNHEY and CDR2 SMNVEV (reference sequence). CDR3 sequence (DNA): TGTGCCAGCAGTTATGGACAGGGGGCATACGAGCAGTACTTC. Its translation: CASSYGQGAYEQYF.

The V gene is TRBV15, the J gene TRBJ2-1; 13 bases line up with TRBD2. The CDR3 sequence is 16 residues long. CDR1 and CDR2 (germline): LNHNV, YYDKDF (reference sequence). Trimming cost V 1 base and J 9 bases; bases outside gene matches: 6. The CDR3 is CATSRGKGLAGVEQFF. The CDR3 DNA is TGTGCCACCAGCAGAGGAAAAGGACTAGCGGGAGTTGAGCAGTTCTTC.

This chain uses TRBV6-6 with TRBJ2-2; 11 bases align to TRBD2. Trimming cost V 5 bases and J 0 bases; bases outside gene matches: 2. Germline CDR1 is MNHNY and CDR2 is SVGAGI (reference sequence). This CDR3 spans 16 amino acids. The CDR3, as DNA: TGTGCCAGCAGTAAGGGACTAGCGGCGAACACCGGGGAGCTGTTTTTT. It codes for CASSKGLAANTGELFF.

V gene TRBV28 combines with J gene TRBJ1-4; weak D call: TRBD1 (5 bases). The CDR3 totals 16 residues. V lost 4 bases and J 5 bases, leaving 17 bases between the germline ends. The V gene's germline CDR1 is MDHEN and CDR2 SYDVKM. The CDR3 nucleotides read TGTGCCAGCAGTTCCAGGGCCCTGGTTCGAAATGAAAAACTGTTTTTT. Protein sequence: CASSSRALVRNEKLFF.

CDR3 region: CASSGPGAGELFF. CDR3 coding DNA: TGTGCCAGCAGCGGACCGGGAGCCGGGGAGCTGTTTTTT. The gene calls are TRBV13 and TRBJ2-2, with D possibly TRBD2 on 6 matching bases. This CDR3 is built from 13 residues. CDR1 PRHDT and CDR2 FYEKMQ come from the germline V gene (reference sequence). The V and J ends lost 5 bases and 6 bases respectively, with 10 bases between them.

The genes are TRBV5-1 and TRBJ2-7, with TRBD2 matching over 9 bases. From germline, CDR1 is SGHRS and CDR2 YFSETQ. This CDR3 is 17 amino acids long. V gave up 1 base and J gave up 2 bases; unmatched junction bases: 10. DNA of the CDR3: TGCGCCAGCAGCTTGTCCGCGGCTAGCGGGGCGCCCTACGAGCAGTACTTC. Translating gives CASSLSAASGAPYEQYF. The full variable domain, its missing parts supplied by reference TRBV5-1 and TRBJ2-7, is KAGVTQTPRYLIKTRGQQVTLSCSPISGHRSVSWYQQTPGQGLQFLFEYFSETQRNKGNFPGRFSGRQFSNSRSEMNVSTLELGDSALYLCASSLSAASGAPYEQYFGPGTRLTVT.

In DNA, the CDR3 is TGTGCCAGCAGCCGAGGCGGGCGGTCCAGCTCCTACGAGCAGTACTTC. It codes for CASSRGGRSSSYEQYF. The rearrangement links TRBV5-8 to TRBJ2-7; TRBD2 is a possible D gene (5 bases). This CDR3 spans 16 amino acids. V gave up 4 bases and J gave up 0 bases, with 17 bases separating them. The germline V gene encodes CDR1 SGHTS and CDR2 YDEGEE.

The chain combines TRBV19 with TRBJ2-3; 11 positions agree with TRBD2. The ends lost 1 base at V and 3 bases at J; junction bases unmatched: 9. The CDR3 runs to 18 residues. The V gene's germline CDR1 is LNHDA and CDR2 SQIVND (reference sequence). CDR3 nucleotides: TGTGCCAGTAGTATAGTGGCGACTAGCGGGATATGGACAGATACGCAGTATTTT. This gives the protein CASSIVATSGIWTDTQYF.

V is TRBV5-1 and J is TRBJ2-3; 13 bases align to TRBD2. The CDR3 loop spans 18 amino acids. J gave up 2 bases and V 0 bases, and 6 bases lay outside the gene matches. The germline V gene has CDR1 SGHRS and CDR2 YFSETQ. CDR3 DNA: TGCGCCAGCAGCTTGGAGACTAGCGGGGGGACTGTCACAGATACGCAGTATTTT. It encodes CASSLETSGGTVTDTQYF.

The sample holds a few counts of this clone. As DNA, the CDR3 is TGTGCCAGCAGTGAACGGGGCCTAAACACCGGGGAGCTGTTTTTT. Translated: CASSERGLNTGELFF. This rearrangement joins TRBV6-1 to TRBJ2-2; the D call may be TRBD1 or TRBD2 (5 bases each). The CDR3 totals 15 residues. With 2 bases removed from V and 2 bases from J, the gap between germline ends came to 9 bases. Germline V gives CDR1 MNHNS, CDR2 SASEGT.

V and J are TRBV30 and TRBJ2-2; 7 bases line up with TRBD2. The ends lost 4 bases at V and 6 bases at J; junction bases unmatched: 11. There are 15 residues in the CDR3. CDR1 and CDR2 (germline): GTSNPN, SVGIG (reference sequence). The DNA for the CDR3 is TGTGCCTGGATATTGCGGGAGAAGGCTCCCGGGGAGCTGTTTTTT. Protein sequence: CAWILREKAPGELFF.

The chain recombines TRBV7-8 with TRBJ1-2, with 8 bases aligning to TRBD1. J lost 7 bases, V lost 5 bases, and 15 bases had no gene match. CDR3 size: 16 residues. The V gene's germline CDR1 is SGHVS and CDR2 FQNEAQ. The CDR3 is CASSPNSQGAFVGYTF. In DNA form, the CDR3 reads TGTGCCAGCAGCCCCAATAGCCAGGGGGCCTTCGTTGGCTACACCTTC.

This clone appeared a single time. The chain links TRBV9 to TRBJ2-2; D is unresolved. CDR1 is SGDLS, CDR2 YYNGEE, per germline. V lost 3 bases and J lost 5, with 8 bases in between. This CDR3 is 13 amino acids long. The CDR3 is CASSADGTGELFF. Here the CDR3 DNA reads TGTGCCAGCAGCGCGGACGGTACCGGGGAGCTGTTTTTT.

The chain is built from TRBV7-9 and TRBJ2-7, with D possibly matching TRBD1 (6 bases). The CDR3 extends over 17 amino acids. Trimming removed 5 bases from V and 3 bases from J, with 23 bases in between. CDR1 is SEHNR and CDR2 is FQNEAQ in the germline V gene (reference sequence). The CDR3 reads CASSPIGGSPNVYEQYF. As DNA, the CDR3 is TGTGCCAGCAGCCCGATTGGGGGCAGCCCGAACGTCTACGAGCAGTACTTC.

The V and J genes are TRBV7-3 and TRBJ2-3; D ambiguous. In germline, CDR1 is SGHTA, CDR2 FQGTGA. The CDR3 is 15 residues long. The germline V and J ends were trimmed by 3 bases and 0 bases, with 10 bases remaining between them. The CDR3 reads CASSFGDSSTDTQYF. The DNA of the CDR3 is TGTGCCAGCAGCTTTGGTGACTCTAGCACAGATACGCAGTATTTT.

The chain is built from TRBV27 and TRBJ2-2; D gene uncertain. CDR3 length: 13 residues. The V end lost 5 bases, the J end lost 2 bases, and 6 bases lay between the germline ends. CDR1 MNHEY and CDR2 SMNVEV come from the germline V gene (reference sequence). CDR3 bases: TGTGCCAGCAGTCCGATTAACACCGGGGAGCTGTTTTTT. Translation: CASSPINTGELFF.

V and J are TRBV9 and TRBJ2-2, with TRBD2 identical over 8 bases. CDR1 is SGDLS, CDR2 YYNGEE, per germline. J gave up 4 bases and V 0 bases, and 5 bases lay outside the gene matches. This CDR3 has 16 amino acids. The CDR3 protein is CASSVGAGGGTGELFF. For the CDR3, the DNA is TGTGCCAGCAGCGTAGGGGCGGGAGGAGGCACCGGGGAGCTGTTTTTT.

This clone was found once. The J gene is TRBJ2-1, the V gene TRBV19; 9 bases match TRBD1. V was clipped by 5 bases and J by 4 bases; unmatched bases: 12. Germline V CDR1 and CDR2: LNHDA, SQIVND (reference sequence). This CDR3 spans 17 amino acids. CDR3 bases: TGTGCCAGTAGTCTAGGGGCATCGGGACAGGGTTACAATGAGCAGTTCTTC. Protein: CASSLGASGQGYNEQFF. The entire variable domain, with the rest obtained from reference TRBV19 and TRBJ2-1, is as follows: DGGITQSPKYLFRKEGQNVTLSCEQNLNHDAMYWYRQDPGQGLRLIYYSQIVNDFQKGDIAEGYSVSREKKESFPLTVTSAQKNPTAFYLCASSLGASGQGYNEQFFGPGTRLTVL.

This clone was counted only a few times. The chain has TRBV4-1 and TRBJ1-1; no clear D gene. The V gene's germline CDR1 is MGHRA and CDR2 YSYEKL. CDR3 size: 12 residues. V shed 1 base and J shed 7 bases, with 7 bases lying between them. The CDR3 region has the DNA TGCGCCAGCAGCCAAGGGTGGGATGAAGCTTTCTTT. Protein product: CASSQGWDEAFF.

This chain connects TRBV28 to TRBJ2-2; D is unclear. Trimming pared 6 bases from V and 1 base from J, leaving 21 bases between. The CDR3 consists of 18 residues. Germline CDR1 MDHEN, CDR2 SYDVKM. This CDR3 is CASSQSGLKYWNTGELFF. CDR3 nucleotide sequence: TGTGCCAGCAGCCAATCAGGCCTTAAGTATTGGAACACCGGGGAGCTGTTTTTT. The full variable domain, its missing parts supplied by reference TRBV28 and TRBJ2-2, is DVKVTQSSRYLVKRTGEKVFLECVQDMDHENMFWYRQDPGLGLRLIYFSYDVKMKEKGDIPEGYSVSREKKERFSLILESASTNQTSMYLCASSQSGLKYWNTGELFFGEGSRLTVL.

CDR3 in amino acids: CASSLEIGYEQYF. The DNA for the CDR3 is TGTGCCAGCAGCTTGGAGATAGGCTACGAGCAGTACTTC. The genes are TRBV5-6 and TRBJ2-7; no definite D call. In germline, CDR1 is SGHDT, CDR2 YYEEEE. V lost 0 bases to trimming and J lost 3 bases, with 7 bases between them. This CDR3 has 13 residues.

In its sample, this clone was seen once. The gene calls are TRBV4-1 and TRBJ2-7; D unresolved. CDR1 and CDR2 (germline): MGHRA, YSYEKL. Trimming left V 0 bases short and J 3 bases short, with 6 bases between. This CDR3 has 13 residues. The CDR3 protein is CASSQDNVYEQYF. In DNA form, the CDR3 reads TGCGCCAGCAGCCAAGATAATGTCTACGAGCAGTACTTC.

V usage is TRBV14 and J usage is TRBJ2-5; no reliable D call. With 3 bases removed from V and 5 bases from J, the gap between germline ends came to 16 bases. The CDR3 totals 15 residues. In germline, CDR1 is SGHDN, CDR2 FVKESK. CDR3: CASSQLIQGWETQYF. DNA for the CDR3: TGTGCCAGCAGCCAGCTAATACAAGGATGGGAGACCCAGTACTTC.